This T cell receptor (beta chain) was documented in a study of blood T cell repertoires in COVID-19 (TCRdb year 2020). Notes on the research overall: Samples covering the acute and convalescent phases of COVID-19 were provided by collaborators in the United States, Italy and Spain. HLA class I and class II types, where available, came from metadata supplied by the sample provider rather than from assay-based typing. The dataset comprised deeply sampled blood TCRbeta repertoires from subjects exposed to, actively infected with, or recovered from COVID-19. The samples were drawn from the first 160 participants of the ongoing ImmuneRACE study and from some 1,300 subjects provided by 6 global collaborators. The repertoires were released in a freely available public database meant as a resource for research on the immune response to SARS-CoV-2. Nearly every sample came with metadata listing a de-identified subject ID, COVID-19 status, age in years and sex. The material from the prospective study consisted of cDNA or gDNA derived from T cells, B-cell-depleted T cells, or PBMCs.

Findings and caveats that apply to the study as a whole: The amount of clinical and demographic metadata varied by source and participant and was provided uncurated.

A distance of 8 bases separates the germline ends of V and J, which lose 3 bases and 3 bases respectively. The CDR3 runs 14 residues from the cysteine to the phenylalanine. Only the CDR3 portion is preserved as DNA: 42 bases, with reading frame beginning at the first base. The germline V gene supplies CDR1 WSHSY and CDR2 SAAADI. TCRbeta CDR3 regions were amplified from genomic DNA by means of the immunoSEQ Assay, a bias-controlled multiplex PCR. The authors' pipeline ran thus. Within the assay, amplification of reference gene primers was used to estimate how many nucleated cells each sample contained. Sequence reads were collapsed and filtered to measure the absolute abundance of every unique TCRbeta CDR3 rearrangement. For each sample, productive Simpson clonality was calculated by taking the square root of Simpson's diversity index across productive rearrangements. TCRdb retrieved this table from immuneACCESS and kept in-frame rearrangements only. Not all clones are present; in checked studies, unresolved V genes account for under half, and no reason is known for the remainder. For V, J and clone size, that table is used; D and trimming come from the DNA. The sample has some 200,000 clones on record, roughly nine tenths of them singletons. Clones ranked in the top ten supply roughly 3% of the sample.

As concerns this clone: The antigen it recognizes is unknown. No clone much larger than this one lies a single base away; base qualities are absent.

Enrolling through a virtual design, the prospective study's participants ranged in age from roughly 18 to 89 years and lived across roughly 24 United States geographic areas. In the prospective study, participants were assigned to cohorts based on the clinical history participants reported in a screening survey and a study questionnaire. Mobile phlebotomists in the prospective study collected whole blood, serum and a nasopharyngeal or oropharyngeal swab from every participant. Over a roughly 2-month period, participants in the prospective study had the option of providing additional blood draws and questionnaires. Before DNA extraction, blood samples from the prospective study were shipped at room temperature or frozen.

The sample taken for sequencing was PBMCs or T cells enriched from blood (not recorded which). The receptor was isolated from a woman aged 18-30 years in a cohort exposed to, infected with or recovered from COVID-19 (not recorded which). Recombination linked TRBV10-2 to TRBJ2-2; TRBD2 is a weak D gene call, 5 bases matching. CDR3 sequence: CASSDVGDTGELFF. The sequence in DNA is TGCGCCAGCAGTGACGTCGGGGACACCGGGGAGCTGTTTTTT.